The clone carrying this T cell receptor beta chain was detected a few times. A second PCR of roughly 7 to 11 cycles used a sample-barcoded 5' primer and a J-beta primer mix. TCRdb itself ran the 5' RACE reads through MiXCR, one entry per CDR3 protein. The sample contains about 2 million distinct CDR3 sequences, roughly 52% of which appear only once. The record originates from a study of blood T cells in healthy people across ages. CDR1 MNHEY and CDR2 SMNVEV come from the germline V gene (reference sequence). The CDR3 loop spans 11 amino acids. V was shortened by 7 bases and J by 2 bases, with 4 bases between the two germline ends.

The rearrangement uses TRBV27 and TRBJ2-3; D remains unclear. Sequenced material: blood. This TCR derives from a woman aged 40 to 50 in good health. The CDR3 here is CASIHTDTQYF. The CDR3 DNA reads TGTGCCAGCATACACACAGATACGCAGTATTTT.